This TCR beta chain was sequenced in a study of shared clonotypes between healthy human individuals. V gave up 4 bases and J gave up 0 bases, with 11 bases separating them. Germline-derived CDR1 and CDR2 are SGHRS and YFSETQ. The CDR3 loop spans 14 amino acids. Using immunoSEQ multiplex PCR, the repertoire was profiled, and TCRdb retains in-frame clones only, with some absent. The repertoire has roughly 650,000 clones, approximately 97% of them found once; the top ten carry less than 0.065%. The chain uses TRBV5-1 and TRBJ2-7; D might be TRBD1 (6 bases). The TCR comes from a woman in her thirties in good health. Sequenced material: naive CD4+ T cells sorted from blood. Subset defined: CD45RA+ positively selected. CDR3 nucleotides: TGCGCCAGCAGCCCGGGACAACTCTCCTACGAGCAGTACTTC. Its protein product is CASSPGQLSYEQYF.